Sequencing of this T cell receptor (beta chain) was carried out in a study of T cells in Graves' hyperthyroidism and ophthalmopathy. Overall study results and limits: Ophthalmopathy and stable hyperthyroidism were separated by a 13 V-J model.

TCR beta CDR3 regions were amplified from RNA. Primed by the HTBI set, a first-round RT-PCR was run on the TCR CDR3. TCRdb reprocessed the multiplex PCR reads via MiXCR and lists one record per CDR3 protein. The sample lists about 770,000 distinct CDR3 sequences, approximately 19% occurring once. PBMCs were derived from about 10 ml fresh peripheral blood. Turning to this clonotype: What it binds is not known.

The CDR3 loop spans 15 amino acids. Trimming took 3 bases from V and 10 from J; bases not matched to a gene: 13. The V gene's germline CDR1 is SGDLS and CDR2 YYNGEE. The sequenced material came from blood. The chain carries TRBV9 and TRBJ2-1; 7 bases agree with TRBD2. The clonotype comes from a woman aged 50 to 60 with Graves' hyperthyroidism that later progressed to Graves' ophthalmopathy. Here the CDR3 DNA reads TGTGCCAGCAGCGGCAGCGGGGACCCTGCTGCGGAGCAGTTCTTC. Its translation: CASSGSGDPAAEQFF.